The entry below gives a single T cell receptor (beta chain) sequence along with its context. The antigen is unknown. The source of the sample is a study of post-analysis software for immune sequencing data. Study-level results: Higher frequency in patients than in controls was seen for roughly five TRBV segments, with TRBV5-6, TRBV5-1 and TRBV20-1 among them.

The authors incorporated unique molecular identifiers into the TCR beta cDNA libraries. Some 500,000 cDNA molecules were recovered from an input of 1 to 10 million T cells. TCRdb independently ran MiXCR on the PCR reads; one entry per CDR3 protein. The table shows over 700,000 distinct CDR3 sequences, with approximately 30% occurring only once. Germline V gene sequence: CDR1 SGHTA, CDR2 FQGNSA. Trimming shortened V by 4 bases and J by 0 bases, and 11 bases separated the two germline ends. This CDR3 comprises 15 residues. Sequencing was carried out using blood. The J gene is TRBJ2-3, the V gene TRBV7-2, with unresolved D. The sequence was obtained from a girl aged 5-17 years with multiple sclerosis. CDR3 protein: CASSSTTSSTDTQYF. CDR3 sequence (DNA): TGTGCCAGCAGCTCCACGACATCTAGCACAGATACGCAGTATTTT.